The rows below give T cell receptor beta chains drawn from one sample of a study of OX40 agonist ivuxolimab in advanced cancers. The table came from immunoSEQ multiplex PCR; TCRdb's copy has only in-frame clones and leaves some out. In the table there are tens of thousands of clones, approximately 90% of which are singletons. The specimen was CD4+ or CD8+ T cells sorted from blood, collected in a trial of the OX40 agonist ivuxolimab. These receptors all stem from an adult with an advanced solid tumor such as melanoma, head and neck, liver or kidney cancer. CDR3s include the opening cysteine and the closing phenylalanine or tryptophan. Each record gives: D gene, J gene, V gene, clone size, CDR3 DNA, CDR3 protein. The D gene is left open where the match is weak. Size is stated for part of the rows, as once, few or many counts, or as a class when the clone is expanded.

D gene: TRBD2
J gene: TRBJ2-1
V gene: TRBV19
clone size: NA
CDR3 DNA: TGTGCCAGTAGTCCCGGGACTAGCTCGTACAATGAGCAGTTCTTC
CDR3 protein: CASSPGTSSYNEQFF

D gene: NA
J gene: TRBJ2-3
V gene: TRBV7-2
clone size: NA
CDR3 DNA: TGTGCCAGCAGCTCCAGGGGGGCTGCCTCTGAAGGGACAGATACGCAGTATTTT
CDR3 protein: CASSSRGAASEGTDTQYF

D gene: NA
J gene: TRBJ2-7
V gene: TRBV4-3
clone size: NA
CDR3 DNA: TGCGCCAGCAGCCAAGATTGGACCTTAAGAAACTACGAGCAGTACTTC
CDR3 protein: CASSQDWTLRNYEQYF

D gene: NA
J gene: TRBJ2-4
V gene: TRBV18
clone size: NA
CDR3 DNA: TGTGCCAGCTCACAAACGACCCTTCTAGCCAAAAACATTCAGTACTTC
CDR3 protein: CASSQTTLLAKNIQYF

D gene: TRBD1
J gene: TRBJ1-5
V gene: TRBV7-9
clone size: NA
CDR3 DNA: TGTGCCAGCAGCTTAGACCAACAGGGGAATCAGCCCCAGCATTTT
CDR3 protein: CASSLDQQGNQPQHF

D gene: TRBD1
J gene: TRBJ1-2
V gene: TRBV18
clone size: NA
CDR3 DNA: TGTGCCAGCTCACCCGGAGGAAGAATAGGGGGCGCCGCGGTTAGTGGCTACACCTTC
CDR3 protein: CASSPGGRIGGAAVSGYTF

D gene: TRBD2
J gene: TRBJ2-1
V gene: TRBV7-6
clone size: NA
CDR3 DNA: TGTGCCAGCAGCCCAAGGACTAGCGGCCACAATGAGCAGTTCTTC
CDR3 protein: CASSPRTSGHNEQFF

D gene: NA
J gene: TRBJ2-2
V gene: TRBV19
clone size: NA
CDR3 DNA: TGTGCCAGTACTATCAGGGGCGCTAGGACCGGGGAGCTGTTTTTT
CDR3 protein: CASTIRGARTGELFF

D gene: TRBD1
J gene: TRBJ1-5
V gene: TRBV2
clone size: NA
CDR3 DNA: TGTGCCAGCAGGTCCGGGACAGTTAGCAATCAGCCCCAGCATTTT
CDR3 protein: CASRSGTVSNQPQHF

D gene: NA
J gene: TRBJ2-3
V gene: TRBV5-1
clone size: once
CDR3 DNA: TGCGCCAGCAGCTTGGTAGGGGGTTACACAGATACGCAGTATTTT
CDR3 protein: CASSLVGGYTDTQYF

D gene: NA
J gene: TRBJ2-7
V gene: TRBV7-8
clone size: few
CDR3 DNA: TGTGCCAGCAGCACCCAGGGAGCCTACGAGCAGTACTTC
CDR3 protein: CASSTQGAYEQYF

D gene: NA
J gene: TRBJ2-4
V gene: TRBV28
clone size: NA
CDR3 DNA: TGTGCCAGCAGGCAGGGGGGCGCCAAAAACATTCAGTACTTC
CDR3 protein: CASRQGGAKNIQYF

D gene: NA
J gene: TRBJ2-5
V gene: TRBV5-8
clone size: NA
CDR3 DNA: TGTGCCAGCAGCTTCGCGGGTCAGTACCAAGAGACCCAGTACTTC
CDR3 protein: CASSFAGQYQETQYF

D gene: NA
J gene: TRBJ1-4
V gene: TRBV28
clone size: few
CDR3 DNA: TGTGCCAGCAGTTTGGGTCGAGACGAAAAACTGTTTTTT
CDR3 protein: CASSLGRDEKLFF

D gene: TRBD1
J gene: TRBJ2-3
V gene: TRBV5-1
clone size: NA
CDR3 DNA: TGCGCCAGCAGCTTGGGACAGGGGGCAGGAACAGATACGCAGTATTTT
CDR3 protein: CASSLGQGAGTDTQYF

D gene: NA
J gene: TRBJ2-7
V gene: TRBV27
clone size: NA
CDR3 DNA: TGTGCCAGCAGTTTGGGCAGGGGACTATCCTACGAGCAGTACTTC
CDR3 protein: CASSLGRGLSYEQYF

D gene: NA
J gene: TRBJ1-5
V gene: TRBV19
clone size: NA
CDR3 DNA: TGTGCCGTGTGGGGAGGCGGGGGTAGCAATCAGCCCCAGCATTTT
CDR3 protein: CAVWGGGGSNQPQHF

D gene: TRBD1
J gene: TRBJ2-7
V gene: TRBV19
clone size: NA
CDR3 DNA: TGTGCCAGTAGTATGGACAGGGGGCAAGGGCAGTACTTC
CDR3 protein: CASSMDRGQGQYF

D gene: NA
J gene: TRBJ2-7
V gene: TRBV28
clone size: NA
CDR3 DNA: TGCGCGTCGGGGAGCGTGGGGGGCTCCTACGAGCAGTACTTC
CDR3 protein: CASGSVGGSYEQYF

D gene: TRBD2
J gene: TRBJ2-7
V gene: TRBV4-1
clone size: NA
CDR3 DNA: TGCGCCAGCAGCCAACTTGAGGGACTAGCGGGAGCTTCCTACGAGCAGTACTTC
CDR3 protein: CASSQLEGLAGASYEQYF

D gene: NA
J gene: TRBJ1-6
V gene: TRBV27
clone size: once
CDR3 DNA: TGTGCCAGCAGTCCACGACAGCCCGCGGATAATTCACCCCTCCACTTT
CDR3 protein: CASSPRQPADNSPLHF

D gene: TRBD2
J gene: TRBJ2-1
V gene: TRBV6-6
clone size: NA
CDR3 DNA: TGTGCCAGCAGACCGACTAGCGGGAGTATGAATGAGCAGTTCTTC
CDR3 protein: CASRPTSGSMNEQFF

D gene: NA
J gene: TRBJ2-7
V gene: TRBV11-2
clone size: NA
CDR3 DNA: TGTGCCAGCAGCTCCCGCGGGACAAATACCTACGAGCAGTACTTC
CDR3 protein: CASSSRGTNTYEQYF

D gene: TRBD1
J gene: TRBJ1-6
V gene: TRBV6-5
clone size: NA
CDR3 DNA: TGTGCCAGCAGTGAAGACAGGGGCCGGTCACCCCTCCACTTT
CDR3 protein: CASSEDRGRSPLHF

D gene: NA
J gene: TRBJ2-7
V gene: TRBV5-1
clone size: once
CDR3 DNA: TGCGCCAGCACCGGGGGAGAGCGATCCTACGAGCAGTACTTC
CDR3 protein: CASTGGERSYEQYF

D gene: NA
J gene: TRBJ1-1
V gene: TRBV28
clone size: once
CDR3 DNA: TGTGCCAGCAGTTTATTACCAGGGGATGCTTTCTTT
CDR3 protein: CASSLLPGDAFF

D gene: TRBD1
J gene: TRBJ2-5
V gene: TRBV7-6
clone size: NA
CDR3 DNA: TGTGCCAGCAGCCTCGGGACAGCCAGGGAGACCCAGTACTTC
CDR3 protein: CASSLGTARETQYF

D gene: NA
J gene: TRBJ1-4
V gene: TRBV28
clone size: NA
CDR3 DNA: TGTGCCAGCGAGTCACTATCAGAAAAACTGTTTTTT
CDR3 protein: CASESLSEKLFF

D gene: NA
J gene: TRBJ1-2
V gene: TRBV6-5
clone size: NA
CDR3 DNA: TGTGCCAGCAGTTACTCGACAGGCTACACCTTC
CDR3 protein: CASSYSTGYTF

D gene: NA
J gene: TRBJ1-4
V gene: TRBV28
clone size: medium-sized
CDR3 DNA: TGTGCCAGCAGCCGCGGGACATCGGGTCTCAATGAAAAACTGTTTTTT
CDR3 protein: CASSRGTSGLNEKLFF

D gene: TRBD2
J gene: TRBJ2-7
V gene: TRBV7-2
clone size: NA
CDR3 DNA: TGTGCCAGCAGCTTTGGCCCCGGGACTAGGGCCTACGAGCAGTACTTC
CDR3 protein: CASSFGPGTRAYEQYF

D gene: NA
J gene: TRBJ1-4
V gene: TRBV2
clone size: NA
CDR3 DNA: TGTGCCAGCAAAAAGGACCCCTCGGGAAAACTGTTTTTT
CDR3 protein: CASKKDPSGKLFF

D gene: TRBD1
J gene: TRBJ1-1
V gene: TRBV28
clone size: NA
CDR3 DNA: TGTGCCAGCAGTTTTTTGACAGGGGGAGCGACTGAAGCTTTCTTT
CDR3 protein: CASSFLTGGATEAFF

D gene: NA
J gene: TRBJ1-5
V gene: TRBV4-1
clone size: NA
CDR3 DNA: TGCGCCAGCAGCCAGGACGAGTGGGAGGATCAGCCCCAGCATTTT
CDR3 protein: CASSQDEWEDQPQHF

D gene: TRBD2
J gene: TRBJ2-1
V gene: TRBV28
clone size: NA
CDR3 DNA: TGTGCCAGCAGTCTACCGGGACTAGCGGTTTACAATGAGCAGTTCTTC
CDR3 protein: CASSLPGLAVYNEQFF

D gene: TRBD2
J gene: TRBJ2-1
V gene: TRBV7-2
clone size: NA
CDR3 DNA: TGTGCCAGCAGCTGGGGACTAGCGGGGGGGGTCGGTGAGCAGTTCTTC
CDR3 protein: CASSWGLAGGVGEQFF

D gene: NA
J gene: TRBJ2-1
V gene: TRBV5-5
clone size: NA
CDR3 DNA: TGTGCCAGCAGCTTTGGTTGGGGGCAGGGCGCCATCAAGCACAATGAGCAGTTCTTC
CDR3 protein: CASSFGWGQGAIKHNEQFF

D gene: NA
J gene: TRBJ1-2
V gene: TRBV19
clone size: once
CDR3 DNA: TGTGCCAGTAACCAAAGGGACATGAGCTATGGCTACACCTTC
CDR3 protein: CASNQRDMSYGYTF

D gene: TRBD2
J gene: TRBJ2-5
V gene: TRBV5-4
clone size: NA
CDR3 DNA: TGTGCCAGCACCCTCGGGGGGGCGGTCGGAACCTCGGGAGGAGAGACCCAGTACTTC
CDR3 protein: CASTLGGAVGTSGGETQYF

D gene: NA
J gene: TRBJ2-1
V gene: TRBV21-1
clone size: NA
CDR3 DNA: TGTGCCAGCTGCCTAGCGGGAGCATGGCTCAATGAGCAGTTCTTC
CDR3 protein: CASCLAGAWLNEQFF

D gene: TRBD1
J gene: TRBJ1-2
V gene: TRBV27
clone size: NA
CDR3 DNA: TGTGCCAGCAGGACCGGACAGGGGATCTATGGCTACACCTTC
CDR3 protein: CASRTGQGIYGYTF

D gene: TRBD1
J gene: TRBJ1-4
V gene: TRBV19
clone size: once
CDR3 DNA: TGTGCCAGTAGTACATGGACAGGGCAGGGTAATGAAAAACTGTTTTTT
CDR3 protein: CASSTWTGQGNEKLFF

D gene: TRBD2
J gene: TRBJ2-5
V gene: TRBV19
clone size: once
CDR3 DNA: TGTGCCAGTAGTAGAGGACTAGCGGGAGTTATGGAGACCCAGTACTTC
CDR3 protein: CASSRGLAGVMETQYF

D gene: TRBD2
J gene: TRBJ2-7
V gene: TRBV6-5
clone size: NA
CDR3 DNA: TGTGCCAGCAGTCCTCGACTAGCGGGAACCTACGAGCAGTACTTC
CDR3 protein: CASSPRLAGTYEQYF

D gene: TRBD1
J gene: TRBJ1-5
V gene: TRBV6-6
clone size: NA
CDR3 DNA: TGTGCCAGCAGCCAAAGGACAGGGGGCAATCAGCCCCAGCATTTT
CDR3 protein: CASSQRTGGNQPQHF

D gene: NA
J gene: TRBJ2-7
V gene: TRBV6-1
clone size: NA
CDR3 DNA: TGTGCCAGCAATGCGTACGAGCAGTACTTC
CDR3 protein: CASNAYEQYF

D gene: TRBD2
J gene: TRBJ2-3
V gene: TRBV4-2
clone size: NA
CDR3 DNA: TGTGCCAGCAGCCCCGGGACTAGCGGGGTGGTAGGGGCAGATACGCAGTATTTT
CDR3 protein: CASSPGTSGVVGADTQYF

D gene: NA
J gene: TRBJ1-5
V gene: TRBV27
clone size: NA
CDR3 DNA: TGTGCCAGCAGTTTAAAGGAAAATCAGCCCCAGCATTTT
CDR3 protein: CASSLKENQPQHF

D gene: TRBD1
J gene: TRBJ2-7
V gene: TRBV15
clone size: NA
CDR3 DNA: TGTGCCACCAGCAGAGATAAGGGACAGGGAGACGAGCAGTACTTC
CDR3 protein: CATSRDKGQGDEQYF

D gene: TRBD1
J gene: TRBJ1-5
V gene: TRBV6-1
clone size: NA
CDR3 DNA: TGTGCCAGCAGTTCAAAGGGGGCCAGCAATCAGCCCCAGCATTTT
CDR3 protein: CASSSKGASNQPQHF

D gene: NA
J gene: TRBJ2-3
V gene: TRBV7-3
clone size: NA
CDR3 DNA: TGTGCCAGCAGCTTCTCCGGGCCCCGCACAGATACGCAGTATTTT
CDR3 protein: CASSFSGPRTDTQYF

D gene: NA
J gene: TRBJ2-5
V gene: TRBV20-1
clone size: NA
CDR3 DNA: TGCAGTGCTAGAGATCGGGAGACCCAGTACTTC
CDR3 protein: CSARDRETQYF

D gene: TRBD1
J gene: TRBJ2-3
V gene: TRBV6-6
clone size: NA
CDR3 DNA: TGTGCCAGCAGTTACGGCAGGGGGCTAGGCACAGATACGCAGTATTTT
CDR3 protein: CASSYGRGLGTDTQYF

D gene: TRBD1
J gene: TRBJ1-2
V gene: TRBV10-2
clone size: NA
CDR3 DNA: TGCGCCAGCAGCCTGTCAGGGGGTGATGGCTACACCTTC
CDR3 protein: CASSLSGGDGYTF

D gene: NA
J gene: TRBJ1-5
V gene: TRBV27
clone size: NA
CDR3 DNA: TGTGCCAGCAGTTTAGCGGGACAAGCGAATCAGCCCCAGCATTTT
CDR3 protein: CASSLAGQANQPQHF

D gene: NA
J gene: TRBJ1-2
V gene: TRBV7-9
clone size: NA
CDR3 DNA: TGTGCCAGCAGCTTTCCCCAGGGAAATGGCTACACCTTC
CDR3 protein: CASSFPQGNGYTF

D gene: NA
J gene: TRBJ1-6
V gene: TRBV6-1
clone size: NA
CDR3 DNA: TGTGCCAGCTTCGATGTCTCCTATAATTCACCCCTCCACTTT
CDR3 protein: CASFDVSYNSPLHF

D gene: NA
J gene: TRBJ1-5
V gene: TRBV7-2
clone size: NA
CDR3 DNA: TGTGCCAGCAGCCCCACAACAGGGTACAATCAGCCCCAGCATTTT
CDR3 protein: CASSPTTGYNQPQHF

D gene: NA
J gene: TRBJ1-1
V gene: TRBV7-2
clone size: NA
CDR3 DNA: TGTGCCAGCAGCTTAGGTACGGGGAACACTGAAGCTTTCTTT
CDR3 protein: CASSLGTGNTEAFF